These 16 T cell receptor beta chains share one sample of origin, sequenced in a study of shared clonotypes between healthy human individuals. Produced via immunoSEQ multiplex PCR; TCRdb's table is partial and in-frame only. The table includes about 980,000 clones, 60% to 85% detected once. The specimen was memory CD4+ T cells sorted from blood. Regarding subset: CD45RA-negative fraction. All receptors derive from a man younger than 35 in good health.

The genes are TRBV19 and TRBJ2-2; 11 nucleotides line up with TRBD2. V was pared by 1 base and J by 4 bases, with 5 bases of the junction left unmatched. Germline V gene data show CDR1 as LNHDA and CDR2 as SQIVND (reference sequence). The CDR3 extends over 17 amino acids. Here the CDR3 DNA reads TGTGCCAGTAGTATAGTCGTGCTAGCGGGAGGCACCGGGGAGCTGTTTTTT. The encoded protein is CASSIVVLAGGTGELFF. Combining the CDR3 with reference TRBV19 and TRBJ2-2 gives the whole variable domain DGGITQSPKYLFRKEGQNVTLSCEQNLNHDAMYWYRQDPGQGLRLIYYSQIVNDFQKGDIAEGYSVSREKKESFPLTVTSAQKNPTAFYLCASSIVVLAGGTGELFFGEGSRLTVL.

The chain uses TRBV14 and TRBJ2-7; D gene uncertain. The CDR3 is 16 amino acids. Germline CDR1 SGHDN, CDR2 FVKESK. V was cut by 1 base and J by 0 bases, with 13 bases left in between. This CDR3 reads CASSQGRVRSSYEQYF. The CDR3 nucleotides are TGTGCCAGCAGCCAAGGAAGGGTCAGGAGCTCCTACGAGCAGTACTTC.

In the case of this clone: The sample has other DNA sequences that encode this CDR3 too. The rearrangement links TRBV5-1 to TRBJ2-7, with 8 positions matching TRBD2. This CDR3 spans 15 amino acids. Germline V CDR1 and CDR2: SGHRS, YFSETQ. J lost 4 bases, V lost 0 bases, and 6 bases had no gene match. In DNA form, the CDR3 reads TGCGCCAGCAGCTTGGTCGCGGGAGGTTCTTACGAGCAGTACTTC. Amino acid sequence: CASSLVAGGSYEQYF. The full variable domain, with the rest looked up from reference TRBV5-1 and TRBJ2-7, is KAGVTQTPRYLIKTRGQQVTLSCSPISGHRSVSWYQQTPGQGLQFLFEYFSETQRNKGNFPGRFSGRQFSNSRSEMNVSTLELGDSALYLCASSLVAGGSYEQYFGPGTRLTVT.

The CDR3 sequence: CASNHLGTEAFF. CDR3 DNA sequence: TGTGCCAGCAACCACCTGGGCACTGAAGCTTTCTTT. The rearrangement links TRBV6-5 to TRBJ1-1; D gene ambiguous. Germline loops: CDR1 MNHEY, CDR2 SVGAGI. CDR3 length: 12 amino acids. The V end lost 7 bases, the J end lost 4 bases, and 10 bases lay between the germline ends.

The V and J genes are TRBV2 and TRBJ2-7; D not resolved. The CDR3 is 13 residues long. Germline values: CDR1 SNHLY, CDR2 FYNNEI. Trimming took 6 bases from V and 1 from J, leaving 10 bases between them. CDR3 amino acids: CASSEDQSYEQYF. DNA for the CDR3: TGTGCCAGCAGCGAGGACCAGTCCTACGAGCAGTACTTC. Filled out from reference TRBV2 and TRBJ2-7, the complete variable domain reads EPEVTQTPSHQVTQMGQEVILRCVPISNHLYFYWYRQILGQKVEFLVSFYNNEISEKSEIFDDQFSVERPDGSNFTLKIRSTKLEDSAMYFCASSEDQSYEQYFGPGTRLTVT.

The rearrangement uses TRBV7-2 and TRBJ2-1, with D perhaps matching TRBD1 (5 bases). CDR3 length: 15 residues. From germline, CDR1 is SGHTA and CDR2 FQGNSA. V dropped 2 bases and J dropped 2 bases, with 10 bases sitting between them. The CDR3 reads CASSLRGQAYNEQFF. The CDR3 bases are TGTGCCAGCAGCTTACGAGGACAAGCCTACAATGAGCAGTTCTTC.

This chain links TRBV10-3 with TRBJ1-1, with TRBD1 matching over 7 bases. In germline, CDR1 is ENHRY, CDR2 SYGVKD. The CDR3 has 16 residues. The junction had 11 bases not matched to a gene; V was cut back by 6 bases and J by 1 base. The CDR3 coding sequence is TGTGCCATCAGCATGAACATCGGGACAGCGAACACTGAAGCTTTCTTT. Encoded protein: CAISMNIGTANTEAFF.

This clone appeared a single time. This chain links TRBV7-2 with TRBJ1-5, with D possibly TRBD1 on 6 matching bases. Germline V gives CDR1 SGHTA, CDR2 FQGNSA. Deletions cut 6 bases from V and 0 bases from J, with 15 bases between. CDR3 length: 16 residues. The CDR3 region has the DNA TGTGCCAGCAGAATCGGGGGGCCGGATAGCAATCAGCCCCAGCATTTT. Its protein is CASRIGGPDSNQPQHF.

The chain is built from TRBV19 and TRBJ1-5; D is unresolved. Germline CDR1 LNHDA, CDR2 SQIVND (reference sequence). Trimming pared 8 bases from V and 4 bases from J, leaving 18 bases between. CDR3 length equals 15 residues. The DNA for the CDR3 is TGTGCCAGTCGTGGCGGGCAGATGGGGAATCAGCCCCAGCATTTT. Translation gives CASRGGQMGNQPQHF.

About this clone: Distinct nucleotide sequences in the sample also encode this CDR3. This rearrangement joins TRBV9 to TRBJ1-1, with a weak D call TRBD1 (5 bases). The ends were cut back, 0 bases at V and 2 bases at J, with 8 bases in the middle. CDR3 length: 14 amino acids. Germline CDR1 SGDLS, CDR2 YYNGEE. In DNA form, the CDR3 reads TGTGCCAGCAGCGTAGGGGGGGTTAACACTGAAGCTTTCTTT. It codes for CASSVGGVNTEAFF.

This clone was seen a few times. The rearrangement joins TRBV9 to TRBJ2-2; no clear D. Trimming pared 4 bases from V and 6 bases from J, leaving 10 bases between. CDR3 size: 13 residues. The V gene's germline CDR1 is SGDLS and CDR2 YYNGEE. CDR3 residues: CASSLRMSGELFF. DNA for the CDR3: TGTGCCAGCAGCTTACGAATGTCCGGGGAGCTGTTTTTT.

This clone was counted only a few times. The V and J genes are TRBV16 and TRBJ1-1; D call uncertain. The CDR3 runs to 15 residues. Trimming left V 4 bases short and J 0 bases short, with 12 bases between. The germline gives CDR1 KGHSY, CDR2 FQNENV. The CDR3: CASSPTREMNTEAFF. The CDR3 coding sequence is TGTGCCAGCAGCCCCACGCGGGAAATGAACACTGAAGCTTTCTTT.

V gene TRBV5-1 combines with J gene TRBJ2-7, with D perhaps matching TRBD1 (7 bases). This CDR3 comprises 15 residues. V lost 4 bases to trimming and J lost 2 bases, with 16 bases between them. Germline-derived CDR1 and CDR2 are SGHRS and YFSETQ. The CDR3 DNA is TGCGCCAGCAGCCCGGGCGGGACAGAGACCTACGAGCAGTACTTC. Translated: CASSPGGTETYEQYF.

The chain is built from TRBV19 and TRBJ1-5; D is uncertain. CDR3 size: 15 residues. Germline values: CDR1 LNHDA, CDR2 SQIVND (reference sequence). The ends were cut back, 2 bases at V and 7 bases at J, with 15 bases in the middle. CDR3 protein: CASSITISLGQPQHF. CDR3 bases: TGTGCCAGTAGTATAACCATAAGTTTAGGGCAGCCCCAGCATTTT. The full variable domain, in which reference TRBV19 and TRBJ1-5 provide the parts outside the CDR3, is DGGITQSPKYLFRKEGQNVTLSCEQNLNHDAMYWYRQDPGQGLRLIYYSQIVNDFQKGDIAEGYSVSREKKESFPLTVTSAQKNPTAFYLCASSITISLGQPQHFGDGTRLSIL.

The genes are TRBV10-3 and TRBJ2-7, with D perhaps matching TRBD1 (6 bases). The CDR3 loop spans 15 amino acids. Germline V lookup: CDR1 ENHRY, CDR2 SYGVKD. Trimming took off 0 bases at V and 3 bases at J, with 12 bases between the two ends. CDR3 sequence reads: CAISESGTGYYEQYF. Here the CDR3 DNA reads TGTGCCATCAGTGAGTCCGGTACAGGGTACTACGAGCAGTACTTC.

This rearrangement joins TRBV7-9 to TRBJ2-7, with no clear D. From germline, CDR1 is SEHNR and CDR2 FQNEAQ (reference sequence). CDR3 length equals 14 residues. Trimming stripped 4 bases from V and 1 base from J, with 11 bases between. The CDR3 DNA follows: TGTGCCAGCAGCTCCGGGCCGACGTCCTACGAGCAGTACTTC. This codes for CASSSGPTSYEQYF.